This T cell receptor beta chain was profiled in a study of blood T cells in healthy people across ages. Trimming took off 7 bases at V and 1 base at J, with 13 bases between the two ends. This CDR3 contains 14 residues. CDR1 LNHDA and CDR2 SQIVND come from the germline V gene (reference sequence). It was with a sample-barcoded 5' primer and a J-beta primer mix that a second PCR of roughly 7 to 12 cycles was run. A template-switch adaptor that had 12 random nucleotides put a tag on each cDNA molecule. TCRdb reprocessed the 5' RACE reads with MiXCR, giving one entry per CDR3 protein. Seen here are 250,000 to 300,000 distinct CDR3 sequences, roughly 26% observed once, and the top ten hold about 30%. Donors each provided around 10 milliliters of peripheral blood. Every sample gave at least 5 micrograms of total RNA when it was extracted.

Sequencing input: blood. This sequence was found in a woman in her 70s in good health. The gene calls are TRBV19 and TRBJ1-1; D is unresolved. The CDR3 DNA sequence: TGTGCCAGTACCACCGGAGGGAGGAACACTGAAGCTTTCTTT. Encoded protein: CASTTGGRNTEAFF.